These 14 T cell receptor beta chains were sequenced from one sample in a study of T cell responses to AZD1222 COVID-19 vaccine. Measured with immunoSEQ multiplex PCR; TCRdb has only the in-frame clones, and not every one. This table has tens of thousands of clones, around nine tenths appearing once. This specimen was peripheral blood, taken 28 days after the second AZD1222 dose. Every receptor here comes from an adult who received the AZD1222 COVID-19 vaccine.

This clone was seen once. The gene calls are TRBV29-1 and TRBJ1-2; perhaps TRBD1 as D (6 bases). V was cut by 6 bases and J by 5 bases, with 19 bases left in between. The CDR3 extends over 14 amino acids. Germline CDR1 is SQVTM and CDR2 is ANQGSEA. The CDR3: CSVQQGFPGYGYTF. The CDR3 bases are TGCAGCGTGCAACAGGGTTTTCCTGGGTATGGCTACACCTTC.

This clone has only a few counts. This chain uses TRBV10-1 with TRBJ2-7; weak D call: TRBD1 (6 bases). Trimming took 4 bases from V and 4 from J, leaving 17 bases between them. The CDR3 is 15 residues long. Germline CDR1 is WNHNN and CDR2 is SYGVQD (reference sequence). This chain's CDR3 is CASSAPKGVPYEQYF. In DNA form, the CDR3 reads TGCGCCAGCAGTGCCCCTAAGGGGGTGCCGTACGAGCAGTACTTC.

A single count supports this clone. This rearrangement joins TRBV9 to TRBJ2-1, with 10 bases fitting TRBD1. This CDR3 contains 14 residues. Germline trimming cut 6 bases from V and 9 bases from J; bases unmatched to any gene: 9. In germline, CDR1 is SGDLS, CDR2 YYNGEE. DNA of the CDR3: TGTGCCAGCACAAGGGACAGGGGTATAACTGAGCAGTTCTTC. It translates to CASTRDRGITEQFF.

This chain connects TRBV5-4 to TRBJ2-2; 7 bases agree with TRBD1. Germline V CDR1 and CDR2: SGHNT, YYREEE (reference sequence). The CDR3 is made up of 17 amino acids. Trimming took 0 bases from V and 1 from J; bases not matched to a gene: 6. The CDR3 region is CASSLEKGGGNTGELFF. In DNA, the CDR3 is TGTGCCAGCAGCTTGGAGAAAGGGGGCGGGAACACCGGGGAGCTGTTTTTT.

The rearrangement links TRBV6-5 to TRBJ1-2, with D possibly matching TRBD1 (5 bases). The length of the CDR3 is 15 residues. Trimming removed 8 bases from V and 1 base from J, with 17 bases in between. Germline V lookup: CDR1 MNHEY, CDR2 SVGAGI. The DNA for the CDR3 is TGTGCCAGCGGCGGTGGGGGAGCGAATAACTATGGCTACACCTTC. Its protein is CASGGGGANNYGYTF.

In nucleotides, the CDR3 is TGCGCCAGCAGCAGGGGAGGGGTTGCGGAGACCCAGTACTTC. Protein: CASSRGGVAETQYF. This chain links TRBV5-1 with TRBJ2-5; the match to TRBD2 covers 7 bases. Germline CDR1 SGHRS, CDR2 YFSETQ. V lost 4 bases and J lost 5; bases outside the gene matches: 8. The CDR3 is made up of 14 amino acids.

This chain links TRBV9 with TRBJ1-2; 7 bases fit TRBD1. The CDR3 is made up of 16 amino acids. CDR1 and CDR2 from the germline V gene are SGDLS and YYNGEE. V dropped 4 bases and J dropped 7; count of bases not matched to a gene: 16. The DNA of the CDR3 is TGTGCCAGCAGCCTTGAAGGGACAGTCCTACTCCGTGGCTACACCTTC. The encoded protein is CASSLEGTVLLRGYTF.

The chain couples TRBV19 to TRBJ2-7; D is undetermined. Trimming stripped 3 bases from V and 2 bases from J, with 8 bases between. CDR1 is LNHDA and CDR2 is SQIVND in the germline V gene (reference sequence). There are 13 residues in the CDR3. This CDR3 reads CASSMTVTYEQYF. The CDR3 region has the DNA TGTGCCAGTAGTATGACGGTCACCTACGAGCAGTACTTC.

V and J are TRBV9 and TRBJ1-6; 7 nucleotides line up with TRBD1. Germline assignment: CDR1 SGDLS and CDR2 YYNGEE. The CDR3 has 14 amino acids. V was pared by 2 bases and J by 10 bases, with 6 bases of the junction left unmatched. This chain's CDR3 is CASSVTGVDSPLHF. CDR3 nucleotide sequence: TGTGCCAGCAGCGTCACAGGGGTAGACTCACCCCTCCACTTT.

The chain couples TRBV10-3 to TRBJ1-1, with no clear D. Trimming took off 4 bases at V and 0 bases at J, with 6 bases between the two ends. The CDR3 consists of 13 residues. Germline CDR1 ENHRY, CDR2 SYGVKD. CDR3: CAISGTMNTEAFF. CDR3 DNA: TGTGCCATCAGTGGCACCATGAACACTGAAGCTTTCTTT.

The V gene is TRBV7-8, the J gene TRBJ2-7; D gene ambiguous. The germline V gene encodes CDR1 SGHVS and CDR2 FQNEAQ. This CDR3 contains 13 residues. Trimming took 1 base from V and 2 from J, leaving 6 bases between them. The CDR3 loop is CASSLGATYEQYF. The CDR3 DNA reads as TGTGCCAGCAGCTTAGGGGCGACCTACGAGCAGTACTTC. The variable domain in full, with the rest retrieved from reference TRBV7-8 and TRBJ2-7, is GAGVSQSPRYKVAKRGQDVALRCDPISGHVSLFWYQQALGQGPEFLTYFQNEAQLDKSGLPSDRFFAERPEGSVSTLKIQRTQQEDSAVYLCASSLGATYEQYFGPGTRLTVT.

The rearrangement links TRBV6-5 to TRBJ2-7; 7 bases align to TRBD1. Germline V lookup: CDR1 MNHEY, CDR2 SVGAGI. With 6 bases clipped from V and 3 bases from J, the junction kept 5 bases outside the gene matches. This CDR3 has 13 residues. The CDR3 spells CASRPGQSYEQYF. DNA for the CDR3: TGTGCCAGCAGGCCGGGACAGAGCTACGAGCAGTACTTC.

Comment on this clone: A read error may account for a junction end that differs from germline. The same CDR3 is also encoded by other DNA sequences in this sample. V and J are TRBV13 and TRBJ1-2; D gene ambiguous. Germline V gene sequence: CDR1 PRHDT, CDR2 FYEKMQ (reference sequence). The CDR3 sequence is 12 residues long. The CDR3 DNA follows: TGTGCCAGCAGCCGCATTAACTACGGCTACACCTTC. Translated: CASSRINYGYTF.

The rearrangement joins TRBV29-1 to TRBJ2-7; TRBD2 matches at 8 bases. With 4 bases clipped from V and 0 bases from J, the junction kept 11 bases outside the gene matches. From germline, CDR1 is SQVTM and CDR2 ANQGSEA. The CDR3 runs to 16 residues. The CDR3: CSVGPGQGTSSYEQYF. CDR3 nucleotides: TGCAGCGTTGGGCCAGGGCAGGGGACTAGCTCCTACGAGCAGTACTTC.